The present TCR beta chain was sequenced within a study of human T cells and chemical hapten exposure. For the library, individual cDNA molecules each received unique molecular identifiers. TCRdb called the RACE reads again in MiXCR, with one record for every CDR3 protein. The data hold some 82,000 distinct CDR3 sequences, with roughly 10% observed a single time. The time point is: patch test 1, 2 weeks after DPC sensitization. Treatment of the sample: therapeutic diphenylcyclopropenone sensitization with weekly scalp DPC. The table lists this clonotype with a few counts. CDR3 length equals 16 residues. Trimming stripped 2 bases from V and 0 bases from J, with 10 bases between. The germline V gene has CDR1 MDHEN and CDR2 SYDVKM.

The receptor's source is a woman in her forties or fifties with alopecia areata. Some clones in this sample may be carry-over from other donors' samples. Sequences were derived from whole blood, sampled in connection with sensitization to the hapten diphenylcyclopropenone (DPC). The rearrangement joins TRBV28 to TRBJ2-2; D is possibly TRBD2 (6 bases). DNA for the CDR3: TGTGCCAGCAGTTTACCCGGGGGACCGAACACCGGGGAGCTGTTTTTT. This sequence encodes CASSLPGGPNTGELFF.